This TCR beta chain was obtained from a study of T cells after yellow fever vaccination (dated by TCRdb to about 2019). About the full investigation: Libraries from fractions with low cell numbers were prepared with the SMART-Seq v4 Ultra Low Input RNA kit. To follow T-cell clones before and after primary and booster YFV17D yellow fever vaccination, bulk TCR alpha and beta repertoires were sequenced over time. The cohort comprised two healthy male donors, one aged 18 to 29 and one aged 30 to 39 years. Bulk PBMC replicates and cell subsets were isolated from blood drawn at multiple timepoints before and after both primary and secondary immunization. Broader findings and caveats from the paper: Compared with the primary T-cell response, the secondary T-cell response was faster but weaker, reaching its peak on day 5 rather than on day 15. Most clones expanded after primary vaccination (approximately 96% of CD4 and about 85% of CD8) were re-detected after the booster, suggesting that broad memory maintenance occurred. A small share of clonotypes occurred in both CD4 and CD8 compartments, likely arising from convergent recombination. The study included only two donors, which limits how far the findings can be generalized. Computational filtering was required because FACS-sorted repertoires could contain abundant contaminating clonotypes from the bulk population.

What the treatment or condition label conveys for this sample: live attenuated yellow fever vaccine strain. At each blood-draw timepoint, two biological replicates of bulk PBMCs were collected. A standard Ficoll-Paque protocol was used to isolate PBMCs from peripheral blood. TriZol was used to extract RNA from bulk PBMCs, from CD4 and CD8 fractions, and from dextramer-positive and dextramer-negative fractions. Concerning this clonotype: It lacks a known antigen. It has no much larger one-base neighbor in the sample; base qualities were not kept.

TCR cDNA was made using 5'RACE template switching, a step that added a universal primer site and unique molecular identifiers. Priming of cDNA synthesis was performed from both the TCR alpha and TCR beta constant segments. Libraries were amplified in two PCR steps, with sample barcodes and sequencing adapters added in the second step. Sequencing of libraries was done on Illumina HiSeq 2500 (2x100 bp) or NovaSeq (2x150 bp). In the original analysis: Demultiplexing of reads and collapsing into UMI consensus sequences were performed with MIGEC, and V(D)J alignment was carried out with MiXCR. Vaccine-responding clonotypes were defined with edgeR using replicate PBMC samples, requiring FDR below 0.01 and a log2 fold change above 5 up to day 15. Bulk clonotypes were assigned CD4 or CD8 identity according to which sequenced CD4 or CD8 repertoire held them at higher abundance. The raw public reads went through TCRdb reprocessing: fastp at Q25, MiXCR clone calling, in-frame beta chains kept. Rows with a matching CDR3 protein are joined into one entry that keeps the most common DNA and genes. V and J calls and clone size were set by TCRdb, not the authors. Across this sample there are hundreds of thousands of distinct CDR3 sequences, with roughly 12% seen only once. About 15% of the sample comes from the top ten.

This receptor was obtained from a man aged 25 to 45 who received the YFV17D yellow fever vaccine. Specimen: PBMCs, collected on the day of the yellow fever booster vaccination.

The nucleotide sequence is given as TGCGCCAGCAGCAGAGGAGAGGCCTACGAGCAGTACTTC. Translated, it reads CASSRGEAYEQYF. Recombination joined TRBV4-3 with TRBJ2-7; too little of a D gene remains to name it. The CDR3 goes from the cysteine to the phenylalanine over 13 residues. Only the CDR3 DNA stays, 39 bases, in frame from base 1. V loses 5 bases, J loses 2 bases, and the germline ends lie 10 bases apart. From the germline V gene, CDR1 is LGHNA and CDR2 is YSLEER.